The clone carrying this T cell receptor beta chain was counted a single time. This specimen comes from a study of shared clonotypes between healthy human individuals. The naive CD8 population came from CD45RO-negative cells selected for CCR7, without terminally differentiated effector memory CD45RA+ cells. Data came from immunoSEQ multiplex PCR; TCRdb stores just in-frame clones and leaves some out. This sample yields around 1.9 million clones, of which under 95% are seen a single time; 1.5% to 2% belongs to the top ten. What was sequenced was naive CD8+ T cells from PBMCs. The TCR comes from a man between 18 and 35 years old in good health. Some clones in this sample may be carry-over from other donors' samples.

CDR3 sequence: CASSLMAGLNTGELFF. DNA for the CDR3: TGTGCCAGCAGTTTAATGGCAGGATTGAACACCGGGGAGCTGTTTTTT. The chain links TRBV28 to TRBJ2-2; D not certain. This CDR3 comprises 16 residues. The germline V gene encodes CDR1 MDHEN and CDR2 SYDVKM. The V and J ends lost 2 bases and 1 base respectively, with 11 bases between them.